The T cell receptor beta chain under discussion was sequenced for a study of cytomegalovirus exposure and HLA in healthy donors. With 60 Vbeta and 13 Jbeta primers, the PCR was carried out. Profiling relied on immunoSEQ multiplex PCR, and the TCRdb table lists in-frame clones only, not all of them. The sample carries 90,000 to 120,000 clones, roughly three fifths recorded once. CDR1 is SQVTM and CDR2 is ANQGSEA in the germline V gene. This CDR3 spans 14 amino acids. Trimming took off 5 bases at V and 1 base at J, with 13 bases between the two ends. This chain connects TRBV29-1 to TRBJ2-3, with D possibly matching TRBD1 (6 bases). The sequenced sample consisted of PBMCs. The clonotype was recovered from a man aged 25-45 years in good health and CMV-seropositive. The CDR3 coding sequence is TGCAGCGTTACACGGACAGTTGGCACAGATACGCAGTATTTT. Protein product: CSVTRTVGTDTQYF.